A selection of T cell receptor beta chains follows, all from one sample in a study of blood T cell repertoires in COVID-19. TCRdb's table, derived via immunoSEQ multiplex PCR, lists solely in-frame clones and lacks some. The sample has under 250,000 clones, 70% to 90% seen once. The material sequenced was peripheral blood. These receptors came from a woman in her 70s with COVID-19, enrolled during active disease. Each CDR3 is given with its conserved first and last residue. Fields, in order: D gene, clone size, V gene, J gene, CDR3 protein, CDR3 DNA. The D gene is left open where the match is weak. A row's size may be missing; if present it is once, few, many or a size class.

TRBD1,once,TRBV7-2,TRBJ1-5,CASSSGQGNGEPQHF,TGTGCCAGCAGCTCGGGACAGGGAAATGGAGAGCCCCAGCATTTT
.,.,TRBV24-1,TRBJ1-3,CATSDLRGAGNTIYF,TGTGCCACCAGTGATTTAAGGGGTGCAGGAAACACCATATATTTT
.,.,TRBV5-5,TRBJ2-7,CASSLSLYEQYF,TGTGCCAGCAGCCTCTCCCTTTACGAGCAGTACTTC
TRBD1,few,TRBV7-8,TRBJ1-5,CASSGRGSKQPQHF,TGTGCCAGCAGCGGCAGGGGGTCGAAGCAGCCCCAGCATTTT
.,few,TRBV15,TRBJ1-5,CATSREGEGNQPQHF,TGTGCCACCAGCAGAGAGGGGGAGGGAAATCAGCCCCAGCATTTT
TRBD2,.,TRBV24-1,TRBJ2-1,CATSDPTSGGAQTNEQFF,TGTGCCACCAGTGACCCGACTAGCGGGGGGGCCCAGACCAATGAGCAGTTCTTC
.,.,TRBV7-2,TRBJ1-3,CASSLARAGNTIYF,TGTGCCAGCAGCTTAGCGAGGGCTGGAAACACCATATATTTT
TRBD2,few,TRBV10-3,TRBJ2-5,CATTALAGGPEAQYF,TGTGCCACCACGGCACTAGCGGGAGGGCCCGAGGCCCAGTACTTC
TRBD1,.,TRBV3-1/TRBV3-2,TRBJ1-2,CASSQGPGQGILNYGYTF,TGTGCCAGCAGCCAAGGACCGGGACAGGGGATCCTTAACTATGGCTACACCTTC
.,.,TRBV29-1,TRBJ2-1,CSVRLPRTHEQFF,TGCAGCGTGCGACTACCGCGGACCCATGAGCAGTTCTTC
.,.,TRBV19,TRBJ2-7,CASSMGAPGGEQYF,TGTGCCAGTAGTATGGGCGCTCCAGGGGGGGAGCAGTACTTC
.,once,TRBV19,TRBJ1-2,CASSIYSGGDYGYTF,TGTGCCAGTAGTATATATTCTGGGGGGGACTATGGCTACACCTTC
.,.,TRBV11-3,TRBJ1-1,CASSLEVRASEAFF,TGTGCCAGCAGCTTAGAGGTCAGGGCATCTGAAGCTTTCTTT
.,.,TRBV30,TRBJ2-3,CAWNRDTDTQYF,TGTGCCTGGAACCGGGACACAGATACGCAGTATTTT
TRBD1,few,TRBV4-2,TRBJ1-5,CASSQQGAPRNQPQHF,TGTGCCAGCAGCCAGCAGGGGGCGCCGCGCAATCAGCCCCAGCATTTT
.,.,TRBV7-2,TRBJ1-6,CASSLVRSSYNSPLHF,TGTGCCAGCAGCTTAGTCCGGAGCTCCTATAATTCACCCCTCCACTTT
.,.,TRBV19,TRBJ2-5,CASSPFTWLRETQYF,TGTGCCAGTAGCCCCTTTACGTGGCTTCGAGAGACCCAGTACTTC
.,.,TRBV19,TRBJ2-7,CASSKDPGMSYEQYF,TGTGCCAGTAGTAAGGATCCAGGGATGTCCTACGAGCAGTACTTC
.,.,TRBV9,TRBJ1-3,CASSARAGGNTIYF,TGTGCCAGCAGCGCGAGGGCGGGGGGCAACACCATATATTTT
TRBD1,.,TRBV18,TRBJ1-2,CASSPGQDINYGYTF,TGTGCCAGCTCACCGGGACAGGACATAAACTATGGCTACACCTTC
.,.,TRBV5-8,TRBJ1-1,CASSPGIEAFF,TGTGCCAGCAGCCCGGGAATTGAAGCTTTCTTT